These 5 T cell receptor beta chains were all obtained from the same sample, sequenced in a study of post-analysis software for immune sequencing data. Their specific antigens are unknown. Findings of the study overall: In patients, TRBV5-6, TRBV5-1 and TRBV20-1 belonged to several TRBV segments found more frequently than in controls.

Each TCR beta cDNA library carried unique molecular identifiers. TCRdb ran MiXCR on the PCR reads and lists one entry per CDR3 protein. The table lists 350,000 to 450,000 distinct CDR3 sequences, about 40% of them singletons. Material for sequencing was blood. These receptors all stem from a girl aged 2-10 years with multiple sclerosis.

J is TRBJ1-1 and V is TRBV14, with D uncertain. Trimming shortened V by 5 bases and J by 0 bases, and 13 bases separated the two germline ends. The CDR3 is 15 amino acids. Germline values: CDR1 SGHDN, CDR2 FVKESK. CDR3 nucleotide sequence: TGTGCCAGCAGCTCATGGACGTCAATGAACACTGAAGCTTTCTTT. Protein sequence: CASSSWTSMNTEAFF.

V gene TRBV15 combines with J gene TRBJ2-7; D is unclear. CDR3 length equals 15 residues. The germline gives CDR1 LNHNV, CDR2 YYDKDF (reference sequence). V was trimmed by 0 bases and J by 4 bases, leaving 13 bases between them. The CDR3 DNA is TGTGCCACCAGCAGAGACAGGTCGTCAGAATACGAGCAGTACTTC. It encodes CATSRDRSSEYEQYF.

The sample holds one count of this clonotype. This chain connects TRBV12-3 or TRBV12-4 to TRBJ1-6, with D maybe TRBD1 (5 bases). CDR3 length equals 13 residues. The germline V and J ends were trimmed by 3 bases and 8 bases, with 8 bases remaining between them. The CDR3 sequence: CASSLSGDSPLHF. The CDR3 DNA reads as TGTGCCAGCAGTTTGTCGGGGGATTCACCCCTCCACTTT.

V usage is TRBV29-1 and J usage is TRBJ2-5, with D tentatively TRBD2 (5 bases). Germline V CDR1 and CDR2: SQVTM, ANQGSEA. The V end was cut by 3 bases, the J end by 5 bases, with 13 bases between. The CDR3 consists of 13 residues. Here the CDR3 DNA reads TGCAGCGTTGATTTGCGGGTCGGGGAGACCCAGTACTTC. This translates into CSVDLRVGETQYF.

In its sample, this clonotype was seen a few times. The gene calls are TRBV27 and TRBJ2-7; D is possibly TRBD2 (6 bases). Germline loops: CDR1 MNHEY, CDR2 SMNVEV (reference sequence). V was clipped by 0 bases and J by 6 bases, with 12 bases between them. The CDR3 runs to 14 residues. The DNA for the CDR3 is TGTGCCAGCAGTTTATCGAGGTCAGCGGGCGAGCAGTACTTC. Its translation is CASSLSRSAGEQYF.